This paragraph covers one T cell receptor (beta chain) sequence. It lacks a known antigen. The record has no base qualities; no much larger clone is one base away. In total, roughly 710 healthy bone marrow donors made up the cohort. At the time of sampling, every cohort member was nominally healthy, though immune exposures that went unrecorded were likely present. The donor tested CMV seropositive and was one of the 289 seropositive cohort members. A peripheral blood sample was provided by each donor, and peripheral blood mononuclear cells were used for TCR beta sequencing. Genomic DNA extraction from the blood cell samples was performed with the Qiagen DNeasy Blood Extraction Kit. The library was built by means of the immunoSEQ multiplex PCR assay. The multiplex PCR relied on a mix of 60 forward primers for TCR Vbeta segments and 13 reverse primers for TCR Jbeta segments. The CDR3 region of rearranged TCR beta genes was amplified from genomic DNA by a multiplex PCR assay. The amplified TCR beta libraries were sequenced on the Illumina HiSeq System as 87-base-pair reads. For the original study's pipeline: In a later analysis, 77 million or so unique TCR beta chains were counted across the 666 repertoires, and roughly 11 million of these chains were shared by at least two donors. To remove PCR and sequencing errors, raw reads were error-corrected and collapsed into unique sequences using a nearest-neighbor algorithm that merged closely related sequences. V, D and J gene segments were assigned by aligning CDR3 sequences to IMGT reference sequences. For a sequence to be retained, a match of at least six nucleotides to both a V gene segment and a J gene segment was required. Rearrangements were classified as productive when the CDR3 lacked stop codons and remained in frame with V and J, and all other rearrangements were classified as non-productive. Following IMGT convention, CDR3 was defined as the stretch from the second conserved V-encoded cysteine to the conserved J-encoded phenylalanine. Sequences without an unambiguous match to a single V gene segment were excluded from the earlier analysis of a few hundred of the donors. An earlier analysis of several hundred of the donors called V segments functional above 56.7% productive rearrangements and segregating when the between-donor standard deviation exceeded 5%. To diagnose cytomegalovirus status from the catalog of TCR beta chain sequences, a statistical classification framework was built. In a later analysis, V and J genes were assigned by comparing TCR nucleotide sequences against IMGT/GENE-DB human TR gene sequences. Using the TCRdist pipeline, a later analysis assigned CDR3 sequences along with most-parsimonious VDJ recombination scenarios. In a later analysis, each TCR beta chain was defined by its CDR3 amino acid sequence together with its V-gene family, and reads lacking a unique V-gene family were excluded. As a way to deal with suspected cross-contamination and a sequencing artifact, a later analysis dropped approximately 570 nucleotide sequences that were highly shared and had low generation probability. In a later analysis, a clonal expansion index was calculated for each public chain from normalized within-repertoire ranks of inferred template counts. Generation probabilities in a later analysis came from a VDJ recombination model fitted to out-of-frame rearrangements, and those results were checked against IGoR. A later analysis scored TCR-TCR, TCR-HLA and TCR-CMV co-occurrence with hypergeometric tests, applying a repertoire-size bias correction to TCR pairs. To estimate false discovery rates, a later analysis permuted the HLA or CMV assignments 20 times. In a later analysis, co-occurring TCRs were grouped using DBSCAN, and TCRdist sequence similarity was added for clustering within HLA-allele-positive subsets. For co-occurrence clustering, repertoires with fewer than 30,000 or more than 120,000 public chains were excluded, along with four to six repertoires with anomalous nucleotide sharing. The table was pulled from immuneACCESS by TCRdb, which kept in-frame rearrangements only. Such tables lose some clones; where checked, under half of the loss comes from unresolved V genes, and the rest has no known cause. V and J calls and clone size are given by that table; D and trimming were obtained from the DNA. The sample contains 100,000 to 150,000 clones, approximately 72% of them found a single time. The ten largest clones add up to roughly 9% of the sample.

The CDR3, cysteine through phenylalanine, is 13 amino acids long. Solely the CDR3 DNA is kept, with 39 bases framed from the first base. The germline V gene encodes CDR1 GTSNPN and CDR2 SVGIG (reference sequence). The junction carries 6 bases between V and J, which are trimmed by 1 base and 0 bases respectively. This specimen comes from a study of cytomegalovirus exposure and HLA in healthy donors (dated by TCRdb to about 2017). A note on the overall study: An earlier analysis of some 620 of the donors reported 250 to 300 Gb of sequence data and approximately 120 million unique TCR beta sequences obtained from 150 million to 200 million T cells. Genome-wide SNP genotypes for about 65% of the 666 donors were used in a later genetic analysis, which treated that subset as a discovery cohort. Among about 370 genotyped donors of the cohort, an average of around 250,000 unique TCR beta nucleotide sequences was sequenced per donor, of which roughly 17% were non-productive. The number of typed donors differed by locus: about 620-630 for A, B, C, DRB1 and DQB1; 522 for DQA1; 600 to 610 for DPA1; and some 470 for DPB1. The study was designed to test whether signatures of past pathogen exposure could be identified by cataloging public T cell receptors. Donor age, sex, ethnicity and CMV serostatus were compiled alongside the repertoire data. Rather than using new phenotypic data, the later analysis identified candidate immune exposures from TCR beta sequences and from how often those sequences occurred across donors. The T cell repertoires of 550 to 850 subjects were profiled by immunosequencing and related to cytomegalovirus serostatus. Five DR-DQ haplotypes were treated as single units for association and clustering because of strong linkage in the cohort. To predict cytomegalovirus infection status, the study brought together high-throughput TCR immunosequencing, statistical association of individual TCRs with disease status, and machine learning. A later analysis re-examined previously published TCR beta repertoires from 610 or so donors and added high-resolution HLA genotyping to investigate patterns of TCR occurrence. Both class I and class II loci were covered by HLA typing, at four-digit resolution. An earlier analysis of about 620 of the donors applied high-throughput TCR beta sequencing to assess whether each TCR beta V gene segment acted as functional or pseudogenic. A separate validation cohort of roughly 120 different subjects was used in addition to the roughly 670-subject first cohort. Every discovery cohort repertoire had been produced on one sequencing platform. Of the roughly 400 genotyped donors, 65% to 90% were placed in the genetic ancestry cluster associated with self-reported Caucasian donors. About 280 gigabases of sequencing data and around 87 million unique TCR sequences were included in an early release covering under 650 HLA-typed donors.

Findings and caveats that apply to the study as a whole: Immune exposure information for the cohort was limited to CMV serostatus. A later analysis found that TCR association rates varied across HLA loci, with DRB1 alleles showing the most associated TCRs and HLA-C alleles the fewest. The study listed over 150 TCR beta chains as associated with cytomegalovirus. A group of highly shared sequence variants was considered likely to be a technical artifact of the sequencing pipeline. According to a later analysis, most CMV-associated TCR beta chains appeared to be HLA-restricted, and the HLA associations seemed to be driven largely by CMV exposure. Sequencing depth was assumed to be roughly uniform across donors in the presence/absence analyses, though that assumption may not hold. A few of the identified cytomegalovirus-associated TCR beta chains were confirmed in vitro to be specific for cytomegalovirus antigens. According to a later analysis, parvovirus B19, influenza, CMV and Epstein-Barr virus appeared linked to several top co-occurrence clusters. In an earlier analysis of about 540 of the donors, most TCR beta V segments were observed in productive rearrangements about 90% or about 30% of the time, broadly matching IMGT annotations. Most TCR sequences were seen in very few donors, while some public TCRs were found in many individuals. A further reported finding was that TCR beta sequences accurately predicted the HLA-A and HLA-B alleles for most subjects in the first cohort. It was suggested by the authors that the approach could potentially be generalized to other disease states and immunological phenotypes. Linkage disequilibrium might explain the correlated functional status among segregating V segments, but an unknown experimental factor could not be ruled out. Some IMGT-functional V segments, including TRBV6-2 and TRBV6-3, could not be told apart with the 87-base-pair reads, so those segments were excluded. V-gene and J-gene trimming of TCR beta chains was associated with a missense DCLRE1C variant in a later genetic analysis, and the association was replicated in an independent cohort. Because counts were too low, 15 to 20 rarely observed V segments, including chromosome 9 orphons, were excluded from the earlier analysis of a few hundred of the donors. Strong co-occurrence of HLA alleles, especially DR and DQ, made assigning TCR associations to individual alleles difficult. In a later analysis, HLA-associated TCR beta chains showed more clonal expansion and lower generation probabilities than non-associated chains that were equally common. This cohort had only TCR beta chains sequenced, and the lack of alpha or paired-chain data limited which features could be detected. Because some donors lacked HLA typing at each locus, the association tests relied only on the typed subset. In a later analysis, about 16,000 TCR beta sequences were associated with specific HLA alleles at a false discovery rate of 0.05. Compared with the approximately 600-donor mean, donors in an Asian-associated ancestry cluster had fewer N-insertions in productive TCRs, according to a later genetic analysis. Cytomegalovirus status was reported to be diagnosed by the classifier with high specificity and sensitivity in both the original and validation cohorts.

This receptor was identified in a woman between 45 and 65 years old in good health and CMV-seropositive. Rearrangement joined TRBV30 to TRBJ2-5, with the identity of the D gene unclear. What was sequenced was PBMCs. The DNA reads TGTGCCTGGAGTGGCGATTACCAAGAGACCCAGTACTTC. Translated, it gives CAWSGDYQETQYF.